This TCR beta chain came from a study of T cell responses to AZD1222 COVID-19 vaccine. Study results and limitations: Donors were largely white British and mainly female; clonal diversity was possibly underestimated. Spike-specific TCR repertoires showed rising breadth and depth after two AZD1222 doses. Baseline testing showed seropositivity in only six AZD1222 recipients. The repertoires were collected only after the peak T cell response.

The CDR3 runs 14 residues. V was cut by 5 bases and J by 2 bases, with 13 bases left in between. Germline V CDR1 and CDR2: SGHNT, YENEEA. Worth noting for this clone: Its specificity is unknown.

The repertoire was sequenced with immunoSEQ multiplex PCR; TCRdb's copy has only in-frame clones and lacks some. The table has around 140,000 clones, about 94% seen once. Sequencing was performed on peripheral blood, taken on day 0 of AZD1222 vaccination. The rearrangement links TRBV11-3 to TRBJ2-7; the D gene is possibly TRBD1 (6 bases). The clonotype originates from an adult in good health. CDR3 region: CASSPRDTPYEQYF. CDR3 DNA sequence: TGTGCCAGCAGCCCCCGGGACACTCCCTACGAGCAGTACTTC.